This T cell receptor (beta chain) was identified during a study of identical twins. Study-level findings and limits: Potential partial confounding of zero-insertion analyses by invariant MAIT and iNKT cells was noted.

This clonotype has a count of ten or more. Its target is unknown. In TCRdb, the 5' RACE reads were re-called with MiXCR into one record per CDR3 protein. The table lists about 690,000 distinct CDR3 sequences, over 5% of them singletons. The sequenced sample was naive T cells sorted from blood. This receptor was obtained from a man in his late teens or twenties in good health.

The CDR3 region has the DNA TGTGCCAGCAGTTTATACCCCGGGACAGGGGGGGTATCCTACGAGCAGTACTTC. It translates to CASSLYPGTGGVSYEQYF. The chain combines TRBV27 with TRBJ2-7; 11 bases align to TRBD1. This CDR3 has 18 amino acids. Germline V lookup: CDR1 MNHEY, CDR2 SMNVEV (reference sequence). J gave up 1 base and V 1 base, and 9 bases lay outside the gene matches.